Listed here is a single TCR beta chain. Its antigen is undetermined. A J-beta primer mix and a sample-barcoded 5' primer were used in a second PCR of roughly 6 to 12 cycles. One entry per CDR3 protein results from TCRdb running MiXCR on the 5' RACE reads. The data show roughly 1,300,000 distinct CDR3 sequences, approximately 60% seen once. The source of the sample is a study of blood T cells in healthy people across ages. Study-level findings and limits: Donor CMV status, an unknown factor, possibly confounded changes in expanded clonotypes.

V was shortened by 3 bases and J by 0 bases, with 11 bases between the two germline ends. The CDR3 contains 15 residues. Germline V gene sequence: CDR1 MNHNY, CDR2 SVGAGI (reference sequence). J is TRBJ1-1 and V is TRBV6-6, with D perhaps TRBD1 (6 bases). Sequencing was done on a sample of blood. This TCR came from a man between 18 and 35 years old in good health. CDR3 DNA: TGTGCCAGCAGTTATTCGGGGGACATGAACACTGAAGCTTTCTTT. Its protein is CASSYSGDMNTEAFF.